The next 6 T cell receptor beta chains were all read from a single sample in a study of T cells in Graves' hyperthyroidism and ophthalmopathy. Template material for amplifying TCR beta CDR3 regions consisted of RNA transcripts. During a first-round RT-PCR of the TCR CDR3, the HTBI primer set was used. TCRdb used MiXCR to reprocess the multiplex PCR reads, holding one entry per CDR3 protein. The sample comprises under 800,000 distinct CDR3 sequences, around 15% of which are singletons, and roughly 10% rests with the top ten. Input material: blood. Every receptor here comes from a woman under 30 with Graves' hyperthyroidism.

Concerning this clonotype itself: One end of the junction fails to match germline, which may point to a read error. CDR3 in amino acids: CAGSLILGVNTGELFF. The CDR3 bases are TGTGCCGGCAGCTTGATCCTAGGGGTGAACACCGGGGAGCTGTTTTTT. The J gene is TRBJ2-2, the V gene TRBV7-2; D is perhaps TRBD1 (5 bases). The CDR3 extends over 16 amino acids. Germline CDR1 and CDR2: SGHTA and FQGNSA. Drawing the rest from reference TRBV7-2 and TRBJ2-2, the complete variable domain is GAGVSQSPSNKVTEKGKDVELRCDPISGHTALYWYRQSLGQGLEFLIYFQGNSAPDKSGLPSDRFSAERTGGSVSTLTIQRTQQEDSAVYLCAGSLILGVNTGELFFGEGSRLTVL.

CDR3 amino acids: CASRSAGRTGANVLTF. As DNA, the CDR3 is TGTGCCAGCAGATCCGCTGGCCGGACTGGGGCCAACGTCCTGACTTTC. This chain joins TRBV6-1 and TRBJ2-6, with unresolved D. V gave up 6 bases and J gave up 2 bases, with 14 bases separating them. Germline values: CDR1 MNHNS, CDR2 SASEGT. CDR3 length: 16 amino acids.

This clonotype came up many times. The gene calls are TRBV6-2 or TRBV6-3 and TRBJ1-1; a possible D gene is TRBD1 (5 bases). Germline CDR1 is MNHEY and CDR2 is SVGEGT. CDR3 length equals 13 residues. The V and J ends lost 10 bases and 0 bases respectively, with 12 bases between them. CDR3 DNA sequence: TGTGCCATCCTGGGACGTCTGAACACTGAAGCTTTCTTT. Protein: CAILGRLNTEAFF.

This clonotype was picked up a small number of times. The CDR3 coding sequence is TGCAGTGCTAGAGGACCGGCGGTCTACGAGCAGTACTTC. Its protein product is CSARGPAVYEQYF. The chain has TRBV20-1 and TRBJ2-7, with D hard to call. The germline CDR1 and CDR2 sequences are DFQATT and SNEGSKA (reference sequence). V gave up 1 base and J gave up 3 bases, with 10 bases separating them. CDR3 length: 13 amino acids.

V usage is TRBV11-2 and J usage is TRBJ2-1; possibly TRBD1 or TRBD2 for D (7 bases each). The germline V gene has CDR1 SGHAT and CDR2 FQNNGV. Trimming left V 1 base short and J 5 bases short, with 12 bases between. CDR3 length: 15 amino acids. The CDR3 DNA is TGTGCCAGCAGCTTAGGGCAGGGGGGGAACAATGAGCAGTTCTTC. It specifies CASSLGQGGNNEQFF. Supplemented by reference TRBV11-2 and TRBJ2-1, the full variable domain reads EAGVAQSPRYKIIEKRQSVAFWCNPISGHATLYWYQQILGQGPKLLIQFQNNGVVDDSQLPKDRFSAERLKGVDSTLKIQPAKLEDSAVYLCASSLGQGGNNEQFFGPGTRLTVL.

The V and J genes are TRBV28 and TRBJ2-7; possible D gene TRBD2, 6 bases. The CDR3 covers 13 residues. The germline CDR1 and CDR2 sequences are MDHEN and SYDVKM. The V end was cut by 10 bases, the J end by 5 bases, with 18 bases between. The CDR3 spells CATRGSGSDEQYF. CDR3 DNA: TGTGCCACCCGGGGGTCAGGGTCTGACGAGCAGTACTTC.